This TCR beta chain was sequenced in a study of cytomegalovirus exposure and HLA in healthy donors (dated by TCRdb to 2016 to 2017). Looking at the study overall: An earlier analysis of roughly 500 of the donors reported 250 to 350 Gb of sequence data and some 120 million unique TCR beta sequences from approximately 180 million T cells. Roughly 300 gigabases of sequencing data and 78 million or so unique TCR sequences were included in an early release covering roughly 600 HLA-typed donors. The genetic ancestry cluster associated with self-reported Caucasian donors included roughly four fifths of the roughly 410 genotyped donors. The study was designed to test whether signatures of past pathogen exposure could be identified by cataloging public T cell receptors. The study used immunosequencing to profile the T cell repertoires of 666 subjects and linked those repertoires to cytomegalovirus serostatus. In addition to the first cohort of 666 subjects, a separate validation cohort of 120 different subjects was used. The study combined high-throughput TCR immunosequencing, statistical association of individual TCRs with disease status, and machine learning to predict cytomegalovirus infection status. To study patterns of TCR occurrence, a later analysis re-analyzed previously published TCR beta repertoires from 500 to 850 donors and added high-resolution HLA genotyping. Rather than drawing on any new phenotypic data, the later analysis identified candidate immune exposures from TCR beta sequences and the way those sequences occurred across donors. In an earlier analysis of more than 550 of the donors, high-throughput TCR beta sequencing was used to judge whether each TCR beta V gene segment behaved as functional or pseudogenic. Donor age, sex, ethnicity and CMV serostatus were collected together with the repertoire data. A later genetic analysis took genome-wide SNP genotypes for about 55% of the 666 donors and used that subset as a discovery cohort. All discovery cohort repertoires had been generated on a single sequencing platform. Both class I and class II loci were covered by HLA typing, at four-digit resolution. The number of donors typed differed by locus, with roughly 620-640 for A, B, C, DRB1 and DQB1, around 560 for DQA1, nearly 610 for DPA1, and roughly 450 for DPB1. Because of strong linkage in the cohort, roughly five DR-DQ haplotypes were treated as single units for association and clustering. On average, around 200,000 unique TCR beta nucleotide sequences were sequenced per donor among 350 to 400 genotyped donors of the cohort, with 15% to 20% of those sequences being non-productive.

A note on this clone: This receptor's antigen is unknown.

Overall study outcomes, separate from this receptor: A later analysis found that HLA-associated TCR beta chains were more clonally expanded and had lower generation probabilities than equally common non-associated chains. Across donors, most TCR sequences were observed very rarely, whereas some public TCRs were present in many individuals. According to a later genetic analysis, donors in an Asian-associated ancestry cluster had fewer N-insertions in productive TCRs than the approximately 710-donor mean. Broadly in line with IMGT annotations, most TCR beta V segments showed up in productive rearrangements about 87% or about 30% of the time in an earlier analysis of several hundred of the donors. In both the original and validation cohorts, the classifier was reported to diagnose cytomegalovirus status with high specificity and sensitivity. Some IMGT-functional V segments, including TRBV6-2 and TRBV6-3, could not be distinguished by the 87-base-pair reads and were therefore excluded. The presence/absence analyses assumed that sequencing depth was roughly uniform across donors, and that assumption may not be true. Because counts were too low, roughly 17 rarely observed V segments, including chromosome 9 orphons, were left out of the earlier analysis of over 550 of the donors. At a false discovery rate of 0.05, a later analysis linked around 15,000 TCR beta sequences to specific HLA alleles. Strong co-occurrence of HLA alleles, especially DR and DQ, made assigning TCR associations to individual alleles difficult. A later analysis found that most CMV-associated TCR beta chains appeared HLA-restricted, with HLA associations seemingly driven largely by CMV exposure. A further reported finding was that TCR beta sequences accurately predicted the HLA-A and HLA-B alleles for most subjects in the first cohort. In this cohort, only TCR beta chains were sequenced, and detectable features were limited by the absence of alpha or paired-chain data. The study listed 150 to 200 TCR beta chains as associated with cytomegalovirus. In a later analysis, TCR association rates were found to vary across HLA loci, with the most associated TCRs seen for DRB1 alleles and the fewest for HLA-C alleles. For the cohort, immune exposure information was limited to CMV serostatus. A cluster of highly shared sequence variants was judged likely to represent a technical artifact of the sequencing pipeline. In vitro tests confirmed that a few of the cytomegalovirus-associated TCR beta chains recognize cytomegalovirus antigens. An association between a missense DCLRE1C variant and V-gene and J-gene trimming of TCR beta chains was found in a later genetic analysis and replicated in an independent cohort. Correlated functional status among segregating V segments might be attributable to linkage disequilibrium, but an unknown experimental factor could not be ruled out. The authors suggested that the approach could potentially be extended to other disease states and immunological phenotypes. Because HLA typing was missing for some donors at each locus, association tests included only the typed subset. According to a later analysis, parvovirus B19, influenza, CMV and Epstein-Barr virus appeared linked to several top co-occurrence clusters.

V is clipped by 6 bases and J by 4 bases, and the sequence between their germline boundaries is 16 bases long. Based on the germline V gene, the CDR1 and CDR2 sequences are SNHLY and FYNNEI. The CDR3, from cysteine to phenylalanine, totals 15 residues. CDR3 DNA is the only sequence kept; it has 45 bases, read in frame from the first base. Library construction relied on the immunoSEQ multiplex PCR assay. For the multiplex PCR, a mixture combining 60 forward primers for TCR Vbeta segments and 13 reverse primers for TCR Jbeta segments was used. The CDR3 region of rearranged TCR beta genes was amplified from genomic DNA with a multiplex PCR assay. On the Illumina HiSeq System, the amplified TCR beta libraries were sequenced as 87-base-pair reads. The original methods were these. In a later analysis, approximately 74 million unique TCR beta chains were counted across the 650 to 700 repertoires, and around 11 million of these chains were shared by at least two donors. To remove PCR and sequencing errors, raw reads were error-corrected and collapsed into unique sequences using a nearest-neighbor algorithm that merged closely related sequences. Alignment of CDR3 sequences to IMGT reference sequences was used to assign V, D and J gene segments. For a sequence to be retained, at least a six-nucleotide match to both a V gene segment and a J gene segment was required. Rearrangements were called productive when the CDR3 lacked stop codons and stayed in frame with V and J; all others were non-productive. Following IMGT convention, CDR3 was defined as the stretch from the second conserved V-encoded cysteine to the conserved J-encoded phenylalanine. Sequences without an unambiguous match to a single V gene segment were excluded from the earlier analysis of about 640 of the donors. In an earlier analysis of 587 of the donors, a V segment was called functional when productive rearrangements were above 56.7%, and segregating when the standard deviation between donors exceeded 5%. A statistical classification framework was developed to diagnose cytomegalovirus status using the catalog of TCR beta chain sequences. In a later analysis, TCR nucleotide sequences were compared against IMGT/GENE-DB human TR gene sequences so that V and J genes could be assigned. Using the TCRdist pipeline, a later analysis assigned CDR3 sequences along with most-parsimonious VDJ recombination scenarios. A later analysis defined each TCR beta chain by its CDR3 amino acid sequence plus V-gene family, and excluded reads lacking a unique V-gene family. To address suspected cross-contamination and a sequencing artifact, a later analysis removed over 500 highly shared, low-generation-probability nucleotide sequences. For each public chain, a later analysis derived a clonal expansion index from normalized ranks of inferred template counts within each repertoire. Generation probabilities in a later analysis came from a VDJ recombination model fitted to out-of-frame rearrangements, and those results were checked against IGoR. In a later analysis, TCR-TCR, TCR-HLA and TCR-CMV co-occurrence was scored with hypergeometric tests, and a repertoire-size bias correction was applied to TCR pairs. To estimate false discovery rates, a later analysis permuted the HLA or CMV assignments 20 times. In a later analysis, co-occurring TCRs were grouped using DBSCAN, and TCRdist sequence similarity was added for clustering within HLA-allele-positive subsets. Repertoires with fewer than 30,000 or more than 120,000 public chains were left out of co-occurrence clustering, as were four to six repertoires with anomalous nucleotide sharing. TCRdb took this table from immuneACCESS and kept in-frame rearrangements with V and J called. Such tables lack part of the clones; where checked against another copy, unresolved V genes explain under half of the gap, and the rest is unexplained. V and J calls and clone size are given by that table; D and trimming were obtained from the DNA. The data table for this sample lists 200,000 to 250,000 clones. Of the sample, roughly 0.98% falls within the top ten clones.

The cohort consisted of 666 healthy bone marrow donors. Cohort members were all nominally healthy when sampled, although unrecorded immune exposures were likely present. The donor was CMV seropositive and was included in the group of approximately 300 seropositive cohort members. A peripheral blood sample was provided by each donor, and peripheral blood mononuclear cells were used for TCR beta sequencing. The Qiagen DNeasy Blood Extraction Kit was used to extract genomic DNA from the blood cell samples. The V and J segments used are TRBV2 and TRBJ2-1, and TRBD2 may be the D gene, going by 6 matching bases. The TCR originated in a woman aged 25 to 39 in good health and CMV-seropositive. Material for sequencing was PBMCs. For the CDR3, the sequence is CASRGVGGRYNEQFF. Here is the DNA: TGTGCCAGCAGGGGGGTAGGAGGGCGTTACAATGAGCAGTTCTTC.